The 18 T cell receptor beta chains given below trace back to one sample, sequenced in a study of control samples from healthy donors and cancer patients. Profiling relied on immunoSEQ multiplex PCR, and the TCRdb table lists in-frame clones only, not all of them. The data show around 110,000 clones, about 93% seen once. Sequenced: blood. Source of these receptors: a man aged 25 to 45 in good health.

The CDR3 nucleotides read TGCGCCAGCAGCTTGCCGGGGACGTACACCGGGGAGCTGTTTTTT. Its protein is CASSLPGTYTGELFF. The rearrangement links TRBV5-1 to TRBJ2-2; D possibly matches TRBD1 or TRBD2 (5 bases each). Per germline, CDR1 SGHRS and CDR2 YFSETQ. Trimming removed 1 base at V and 3 bases at J, with 10 bases between. The CDR3 is 15 amino acids.

The rearrangement uses TRBV5-1 and TRBJ2-2; no clear D. The CDR3 extends over 16 amino acids. V lost 0 bases to trimming and J lost 2 bases, with 11 bases between them. Germline V gene data show CDR1 as SGHRS and CDR2 as YFSETQ. The CDR3 sequence is CASSLVLGPNTGELFF. The CDR3 coding sequence is TGCGCCAGCAGCTTGGTCCTAGGTCCTAACACCGGGGAGCTGTTTTTT.

This rearrangement joins TRBV6-5 to TRBJ1-5; D call uncertain. This CDR3 has 15 amino acids. Germline assignment: CDR1 MNHEY and CDR2 SVGAGI. Trimming took 6 bases from V and 0 from J, leaving 12 bases between them. The CDR3 is CASSSGPYSNQPQHF. The CDR3 nucleotides read TGTGCCAGCAGCTCCGGACCGTATAGCAATCAGCCCCAGCATTTT.

This rearrangement joins TRBV5-1 to TRBJ2-5, with TRBD1 matching over 7 bases. The CDR3 is 17 amino acids. The trim removed 0 bases at V and 4 bases at J, leaving 12 bases unmatched. The V gene's germline CDR1 is SGHRS and CDR2 YFSETQ. The CDR3 DNA follows: TGCGCCAGCAGCTTGGCCAATGGTAAGGGGGCGTCAGAGACCCAGTACTTC. It specifies CASSLANGKGASETQYF. The whole variable domain, filled in from reference TRBV5-1 and TRBJ2-5, reads KAGVTQTPRYLIKTRGQQVTLSCSPISGHRSVSWYQQTPGQGLQFLFEYFSETQRNKGNFPGRFSGRQFSNSRSEMNVSTLELGDSALYLCASSLANGKGASETQYFGPGTRLLVL.

Turning to this clone: Other nucleotide sequences from this sample produce the same CDR3. The V and J genes are TRBV9 and TRBJ2-7, with D perhaps matching TRBD1 or TRBD2 (6 bases each). The CDR3 has 14 residues. CDR1 and CDR2 (germline): SGDLS, YYNGEE. V lost 2 bases and J 1 base, leaving 10 bases between the germline ends. CDR3 in DNA: TGTGCCAGCAGCGTCGGGGGCCCGTCCTACGAGCAGTACTTC. As protein: CASSVGGPSYEQYF.

The chain recombines TRBV15 with TRBJ2-1, with 8 bases aligning to TRBD1. This CDR3 region has 16 residues. Germline CDR1 is LNHNV and CDR2 is YYDKDF (reference sequence). V was pared by 1 base and J by 7 bases, with 9 bases of the junction left unmatched. The CDR3 loop reads CATSRGTGKSVNEQFF. The CDR3 coding sequence is TGTGCCACCAGCAGAGGGACAGGGAAGAGTGTTAATGAGCAGTTCTTC.

Turning to this clone: One end of the junction fails to match germline, which may point to a read error. The chain couples TRBV7-9 to TRBJ1-5; TRBD1 agrees at 7 bases. Germline values: CDR1 SEHNR, CDR2 FQNEAQ (reference sequence). This CDR3 is built from 14 residues. The CDR3 here is CASSRDSVRQPQHF. CDR3 DNA sequence: TGTGCCAGCAGCAGGGACAGCGTGCGTCAGCCACAGCATTTT.

The chain employs TRBV11-2 and TRBJ1-3; perhaps TRBD1 as D (5 bases). Between the trimmed V and J ends, which lost 0 bases and 2 bases, there was a span of 11 bases. The V gene's germline CDR1 is SGHAT and CDR2 FQNNGV. This CDR3 contains 16 residues. In DNA, the CDR3 is TGTGCCAGCAGCTTAGATTCCTGGGGGGCTGGAAACACCATATATTTT. It translates to CASSLDSWGAGNTIYF.

The chain employs TRBV6-5 and TRBJ1-5; 10 nucleotides align to TRBD1. CDR3 length equals 15 residues. V was clipped by 6 bases and J by 6 bases; unmatched bases: 8. The germline V gene encodes CDR1 MNHEY and CDR2 SVGAGI. The CDR3 protein is CASSLTGGWGQPQHF. CDR3 coding DNA: TGTGCCAGCAGCCTGACAGGGGGCTGGGGTCAGCCCCAGCATTTT.

About this clone: The final CDR3 position lacks the conserved phenylalanine or tryptophan, pointing to a likely read error. The DNA is omitted, as the CDR3 cannot be located on it reliably, and the CDR3 follows TCRdb's listing. The chain joins TRBV6-1 to TRBJ2-7; the D call TRBD2 from the table was never checked on the DNA. The CDR3 contains 14 residues when both ends are counted. CDR1 and CDR2 (germline): MNHNS, SASEGT. The CDR3 region is CASSEGRSLGLPLD.

The chain uses TRBV7-2 and TRBJ2-6, with D perhaps matching TRBD2 (6 bases). The CDR3 contains 18 residues. V dropped 1 base and J dropped 1 base, with 14 bases sitting between them. Germline V gives CDR1 SGHTA, CDR2 FQGNSA. The CDR3, as DNA: TGTGCCAGCAGCTTAGTCGGGACCGCGGGGTCTGGGGCCAACGTCCTGACTTTC. It translates to CASSLVGTAGSGANVLTF.

The rearrangement joins TRBV24-1 to TRBJ2-2; TRBD2 matches 7 bases. V lost 1 base, J lost 3 bases, and 4 bases stayed unmatched. Germline V CDR1 and CDR2: KGHDR, SFDVKD. The CDR3 is 16 residues long. This CDR3 is CATSDLSAGDTGELFF. DNA for the CDR3: TGTGCCACCAGTGATTTATCCGCGGGGGACACCGGGGAGCTGTTTTTT.

The chain combines TRBV6-5 with TRBJ1-1; possible D gene TRBD1, 6 bases. Per germline, CDR1 MNHEY and CDR2 SVGAGI. Trimming removed 4 bases from V and 3 bases from J, with 12 bases in between. This CDR3 has 14 residues. DNA for the CDR3: TGTGCCAGCAGTTTTTGGGGGCGAGACACTGAAGCTTTCTTT. As protein: CASSFWGRDTEAFF.

The chain links TRBV11-2 to TRBJ1-3; 9 positions agree with TRBD1. CDR1 and CDR2 (germline): SGHAT, FQNNGV. J gave up 3 bases and V 5 bases, and 2 bases lay outside the gene matches. The CDR3 spans 14 residues. CDR3 nucleotide sequence: TGTGCCAGCAGCAACAGGGGGCTTGGAAACACCATATATTTT. This codes for CASSNRGLGNTIYF.

The chain's CDR3 is CASSLGTGAYGYTF. The CDR3 DNA reads TGTGCCAGCAGCTTAGGGACAGGGGCCTATGGCTACACCTTC. The genes are TRBV11-2 and TRBJ1-2, with 9 nucleotides matching TRBD1. Trimming at V came to 1 base and at J to 4 bases, leaving 1 base not matched to a gene. The CDR3 runs 14 residues. The germline CDR1 and CDR2 sequences are SGHAT and FQNNGV.

J is TRBJ1-1 and V is TRBV10-2; possibly TRBD1 for D (6 bases). Trimming stripped 7 bases from V and 11 bases from J, with 20 bases between. Per germline, CDR1 WSHSY and CDR2 SAAADI. The CDR3 sequence is 13 residues long. In nucleotides, the CDR3 is TGCGCCAGCACTACGGGGGGGGGCGTTGAGGCTTTCTTT. Amino acid sequence: CASTTGGGVEAFF.

V usage is TRBV13 and J usage is TRBJ1-2, with 11 bases that match TRBD1. The J segment lost 6 bases and the V segment lost 5 bases, leaving 8 bases of the junction unmatched. This CDR3 has 15 residues. CDR1 is PRHDT and CDR2 is FYEKMQ in the germline V gene (reference sequence). The CDR3 region is CASSPGTGGLNGYTF. CDR3 nucleotide sequence: TGTGCCAGCAGCCCCGGGACAGGGGGATTGAATGGCTACACCTTC. Full variable domain (remainder filled in from reference TRBV13 and TRBJ1-2): AAGVIQSPRHLIKEKRETATLKCYPIPRHDTVYWYQQGPGQDPQFLISFYEKMQSDKGSIPDRFSAQQFSDYHSELNMSSLELGDSALYFCASSPGTGGLNGYTFGSGTRLTVV.

This chain joins TRBV7-9 and TRBJ1-2; D remains ambiguous. The CDR3 has 11 amino acids. CDR1 is SEHNR and CDR2 is FQNEAQ in the germline V gene (reference sequence). The V gene lost 5 bases and the J gene lost 6 bases, with 7 bases spanning the gap. This chain's CDR3 is CASSRTNGYTF. In nucleotides, the CDR3 is TGTGCCAGCAGCCGGACGAATGGCTACACCTTC.